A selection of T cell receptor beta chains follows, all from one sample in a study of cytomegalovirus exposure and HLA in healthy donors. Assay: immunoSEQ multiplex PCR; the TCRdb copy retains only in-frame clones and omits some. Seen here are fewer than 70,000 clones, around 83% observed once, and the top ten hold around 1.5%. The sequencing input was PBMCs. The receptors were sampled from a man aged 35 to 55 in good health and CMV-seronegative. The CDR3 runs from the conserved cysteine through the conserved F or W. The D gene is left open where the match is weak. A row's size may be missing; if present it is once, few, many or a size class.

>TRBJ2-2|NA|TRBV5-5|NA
CASSFIPGENTGELFF
TGTGCCAGCAGCTTTATACCGGGGGAGAACACCGGGGAGCTGTTTTTT
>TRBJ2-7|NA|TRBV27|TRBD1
CASSLSFGTGYEQYF
TGTGCCAGCAGTTTATCTTTTGGGACAGGCTATGAGCAGTACTTC
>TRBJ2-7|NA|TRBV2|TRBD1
CASSVETGTYEQYF
TGTGCCAGCAGTGTAGAGACAGGGACCTACGAGCAGTACTTC
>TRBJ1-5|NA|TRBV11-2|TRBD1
CASSLDGQVRQPQHF
TGTGCCAGCAGCTTAGATGGACAGGTCCGGCAGCCCCAGCATTTT
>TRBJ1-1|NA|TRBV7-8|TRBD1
CASSTTAGGTEAFF
TGTGCCAGCAGCACAACGGCAGGGGGCACTGAAGCTTTCTTT
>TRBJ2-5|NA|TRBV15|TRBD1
CATSRGNRGSGQETQYF
TGTGCCACCAGCAGAGGAAACAGGGGATCGGGCCAAGAGACCCAGTACTTC
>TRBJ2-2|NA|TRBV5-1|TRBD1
CASSSSGQGATGELFF
TGCGCCAGCAGTAGCTCTGGACAGGGGGCCACCGGGGAGCTGTTTTTT
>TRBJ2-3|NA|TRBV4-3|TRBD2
CASSHLAGDTDTQYF
TGCGCCAGCAGCCACTTAGCGGGAGACACAGATACGCAGTATTTT
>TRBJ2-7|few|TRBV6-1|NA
CASIVRGNYEQYF
TGTGCCAGCATCGTTAGGGGGAACTACGAGCAGTACTTC
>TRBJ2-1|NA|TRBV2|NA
CATNLEGPGNEQFF
TGTGCCACCAACCTGGAGGGGCCGGGGAATGAGCAGTTCTTC
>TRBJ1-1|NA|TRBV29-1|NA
CSVQEAEAFF
TGCAGCGTGCAGGAGGCTGAAGCTTTCTTT
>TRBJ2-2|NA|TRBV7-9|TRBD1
CASSQTGTGGSGELFF
TGTGCCAGCAGCCAGACCGGGACAGGGGGCTCCGGGGAGCTGTTTTTT
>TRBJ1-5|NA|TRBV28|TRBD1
CASSPPRTGNQPQHF
TGTGCCAGCAGCCCTCCTAGGACAGGGAATCAGCCCCAGCATTTT
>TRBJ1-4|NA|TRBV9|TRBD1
CASSQGGRVEKLFF
TGTGCCAGCAGCCAGGGGGGTCGTGTTGAAAAACTGTTTTTT
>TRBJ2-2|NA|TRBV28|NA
CASSLLVGDTGELFF
TGTGCCAGCAGTTTATTAGTTGGAGACACCGGGGAGCTGTTTTTT
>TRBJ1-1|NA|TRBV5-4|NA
CASSPQTGGNTEAFF
TGTGCCAGCAGCCCACAGACAGGCGGGAACACTGAAGCTTTCTTT
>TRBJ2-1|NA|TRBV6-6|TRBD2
CASTRGGSYNEQFF
TGTGCCAGCACCCGGGGGGGCTCCTACAATGAGCAGTTCTTC
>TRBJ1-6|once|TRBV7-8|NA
CASSLNAGTLHF
TGTGCCAGCAGCCTTAATGCAGGGACCCTCCACTTT
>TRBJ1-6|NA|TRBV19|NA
CASSTKARGFFNSPLHF
TGTGCCAGTAGTACTAAGGCCAGGGGATTCTTTAATTCACCCCTCCACTTT
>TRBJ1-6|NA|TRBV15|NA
CATSRDQEDSSPLHF
TGTGCCACCAGCAGAGATCAGGAGGACTCCTCGCCCCTCCACTTT
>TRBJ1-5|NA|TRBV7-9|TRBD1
CASSSSGQGRWVNQPQHF
TGTGCCAGCAGCTCTTCCGGACAGGGTAGGTGGGTCAATCAGCCCCAGCATTTT
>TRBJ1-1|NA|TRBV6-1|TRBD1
CASREEGRDRGLMSAFF
TGTGCCAGCAGAGAAGAAGGTCGGGACAGGGGGTTGATGTCAGCTTTCTTT
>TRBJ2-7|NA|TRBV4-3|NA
CASSQDYSSYEQYF
TGCGCCAGCAGCCAAGATTACAGCTCCTACGAGCAGTACTTC
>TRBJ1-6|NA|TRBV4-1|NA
CASSQGGFTGWNSPLHF
TGCGCCAGCAGCCAGGGCGGTTTTACAGGGTGGAATTCACCCCTCCACTTT
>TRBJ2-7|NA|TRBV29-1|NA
CSVVTQGRSTEGQYF
TGCAGCGTTGTGACGCAGGGGAGATCCACCGAAGGGCAGTACTTC
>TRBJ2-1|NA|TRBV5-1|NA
CASSPLAGAAYNEQFF
TGCGCCAGCAGCCCCTTGGCGGGGGCCGCGTACAATGAGCAGTTCTTC
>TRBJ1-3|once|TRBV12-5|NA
CASGLGQTGNTIYF
TGTGCTAGTGGTTTGGGGCAGACTGGAAACACCATATATTTT
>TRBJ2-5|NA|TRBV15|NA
CATSRSVSALQETQYF
TGTGCCACCAGCAGATCAGTTAGCGCGCTCCAAGAGACCCAGTACTTC
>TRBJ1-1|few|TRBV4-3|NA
CASSQDSGVWTEAFF
TGCGCCAGCAGCCAAGATTCGGGGGTGTGGACTGAAGCTTTCTTT
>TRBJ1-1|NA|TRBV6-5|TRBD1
CAIGQGQDTEAFF
TGTGCCATTGGACAGGGTCAAGACACTGAAGCTTTCTTT
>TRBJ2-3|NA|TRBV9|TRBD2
CASSDSAGGDTDTQYF
TGTGCCAGCAGCGACTCAGCGGGGGGTGATACAGATACGCAGTATTTT
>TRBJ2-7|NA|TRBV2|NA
CASSVYSYYEQYF
TGTGCCAGCAGTGTTTACAGTTACTACGAGCAGTACTTC
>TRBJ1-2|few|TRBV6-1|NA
CASSGGQGSFTYGYTF
TGTGCCAGCAGTGGGGGGCAGGGAAGCTTCACTTATGGCTACACCTTC
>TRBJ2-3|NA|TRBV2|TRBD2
CASSELAGLHTSTDTQYF
TGTGCCAGCAGTGAGCTAGCGGGGCTCCACACTAGCACAGATACGCAGTATTTT
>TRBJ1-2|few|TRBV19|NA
CASKGTGNYGYTF
TGTGCCAGCAAAGGTACAGGGAACTATGGCTACACCTTC
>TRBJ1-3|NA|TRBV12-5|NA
CASGLVPTVTSGNTIYF
TGTGCTAGTGGTTTGGTCCCGACAGTCACCTCTGGAAACACCATATATTTT
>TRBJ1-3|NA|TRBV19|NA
CASSTQDRLSGNTIYF
TGTGCCAGTAGTACCCAAGACAGGCTCTCTGGAAACACCATATATTTT